The sequence of this TCR beta chain was determined in a study of blood T cells in healthy people across ages. Study-level points and caveats: Donors of long life had a larger count of naive CD4+ cells and greater diversity than aged donors. CMV infection status of these donors was not known.

The CDR3 covers 16 residues. Germline loops: CDR1 SGHDN, CDR2 FVKESK. On this clonotype: Its antigen remains unknown. Relative to the germline gene, one junction end is altered; a read error may explain this.

Using a J-beta primer mix together with a sample-barcoded 5' primer, a second PCR was run for roughly 7 to 11 cycles. A template-switch adaptor containing 12 random nucleotides labeled each cDNA molecule. TCRdb used MiXCR to reprocess the 5' RACE reads, holding one entry per CDR3 protein. The sample contains fewer than 2 million distinct CDR3 sequences, about two fifths of which appear only once. Isolated PBMCs totaled at least 6 million in each sample. The source is a human donor in good health. The chain joins TRBV14 to TRBJ2-7; maybe TRBD1 (5 bases). The sequenced material came from blood. The CDR3 is CASSQILKGYSYGQYF. CDR3 sequence (DNA): TGTGCCAGCAGCCAAATCCTAAAGGGGTACTCCTACGGGCAGTACTTC.